This T cell receptor (beta chain) comes out of a study of CD8 T cells in ankylosing spondylitis. Study outcomes and limitations: Characteristic of ankylosing spondylitis blood, it appeared, was a TCR beta motif comprising roughly 8 highly homologous variants.

Via MiXCR, TCRdb re-called the 5' RACE reads, giving one row per CDR3 protein. The profile covers approximately 140,000 distinct CDR3 sequences, with 15% to 20% appearing a single time and approximately 33% taken by the ten largest. The CDR3 consists of 16 residues. Trimming removed 2 bases at V and 4 bases at J, with 16 bases between. The germline V gene encodes CDR1 SGHDT and CDR2 YYEEEE. Comments on this clonotype: Its target is not known.

This rearrangement joins TRBV5-6 to TRBJ2-1; D may be TRBD1 (6 bases). The specimen sequenced was blood, either unsorted or a sorted T cell fraction (not recorded which). The sequence derives from a male donor with ankylosing spondylitis. DNA for the CDR3: TGTGCCAGCAGCTTCTCCATCAGGGGAATATACAATGAGCAGTTCTTC. It codes for CASSFSIRGIYNEQFF.